This T cell receptor (beta chain) was retrieved from a study of blood T cell repertoires in COVID-19. The wider study: From the United States, Italy and Spain came samples of acute and convalescent COVID-19.

Authors' data handling: How many nucleated cells were present was estimated from reference gene primer amplification. Method: immunoSEQ multiplex PCR; TCRdb's copy keeps in-frame clones and lacks some. V and J calls and clone size follow that table, whereas D and trimming were derived from the DNA. The repertoire holds approximately 300,000 clones, with about 92% as singletons. This clone appeared a single time. V was cut by 1 base and J by 6 bases, with 13 bases left in between. CDR1 and CDR2 (germline): LGHDT, YNNKEL (reference sequence). The CDR3 loop spans 14 amino acids. The receptor's source is a woman younger than 45 who had recovered from COVID-19. The sequencing sample was made of PBMCs or T cells enriched from blood (not recorded which). The rearrangement joins TRBV3-1 (or the pseudogene TRBV3-2) to TRBJ2-7, with D unresolved. This chain's CDR3 is CASSQGEISSEQYF. The CDR3 region has the DNA TGTGCCAGCAGCCAAGGAGAAATTTCTAGCGAGCAGTACTTC.